This entry lists 31 T cell receptor beta chains sequenced from one sample in a study of cytomegalovirus exposure and HLA in healthy donors. This PCR relied on a set of 60 Vbeta primers and 13 Jbeta primers. The protocol was immunoSEQ multiplex PCR, while the TCRdb copy is restricted to in-frame clones and leaves out a portion. Of approximately 91,000 clones in the sample, 60% to 75% were seen once. Sequencing was done on a sample of PBMCs. These receptors came from a female donor in good health and CMV-seronegative.

This rearrangement joins TRBV15 to TRBJ2-7; 8 bases line up with TRBD2. CDR1 LNHNV and CDR2 YYDKDF come from the germline V gene (reference sequence). V lost 3 bases to trimming and J lost 3 bases; unmatched junction nucleotides: 13. The CDR3 loop spans 17 amino acids. CDR3 coding DNA: TGTGCCACCAGCAGCAAAGCCGGGACTAGGACAAACTACGAGCAGTACTTC. Protein sequence: CATSSKAGTRTNYEQYF.

This clone was counted only a few times. V is TRBV29-1 and J is TRBJ1-1, with a weak D call TRBD1 (5 bases). CDR1 SQVTM and CDR2 ANQGSEA come from the germline V gene. The CDR3 loop spans 14 amino acids. V lost 0 bases, J lost 0 bases, and 8 bases lay in between. Here the CDR3 DNA reads TGCAGCGTTGAAGATCAGGGTTTGAACACTGAAGCTTTCTTT. Its translation is CSVEDQGLNTEAFF.

The chain recombines TRBV15 with TRBJ1-2; D gene uncertain. Trimming took 1 base from V and 4 from J, leaving 10 bases between them. Germline V gives CDR1 LNHNV, CDR2 YYDKDF (reference sequence). The CDR3 is made up of 14 amino acids. In nucleotides, the CDR3 is TGTGCCACCAGCAGAGTCGAGGTCCTCTATGGCTACACCTTC. This encodes CATSRVEVLYGYTF.

This clone came up once. This sequence joins TRBV14 and TRBJ1-5; 10 bases are a match to TRBD1. Trimming took 5 bases from V and 2 from J; bases not matched to a gene: 12. Germline lookup yields CDR1 SGHDN and CDR2 FVKESK. The CDR3 has 18 amino acids. The CDR3 nucleotides read TGTGCCAGCAGCAAGCGGGACAGGGGAGAGTGGGGCAATCAGCCCCAGCATTTT. The encoded protein is CASSKRDRGEWGNQPQHF.

The rearrangement uses TRBV2 and TRBJ1-1; TRBD1 agrees at 8 bases. The CDR3 covers 15 residues. Trimming removed 4 bases from V and 1 base from J; junction bases left unmatched: 5. CDR1 and CDR2 from the germline V gene are SNHLY and FYNNEI. The CDR3 DNA reads TGTGCCAGCAGTGGACAGGGGTATGGGAACACTGAAGCTTTCTTT. This sequence encodes CASSGQGYGNTEAFF.

The J gene is TRBJ1-4, the V gene TRBV7-9; 8 nucleotides line up with TRBD1. Germline V gene lookup returns CDR1 SEHNR and CDR2 FQNEAQ (reference sequence). V lost 4 bases and J lost 1; bases outside the gene matches: 8. The CDR3 totals 17 residues. This CDR3 reads CASSSPPQGGTNEKLFF. CDR3 nucleotide sequence: TGTGCCAGCAGCTCCCCCCCACAGGGGGGAACTAATGAAAAACTGTTTTTT.

This clone was seen more than once but under ten times. The chain has TRBV10-1 and TRBJ2-7; 11 bases fit TRBD2. CDR1 and CDR2 (germline): WNHNN, SYGVQD (reference sequence). Germline trimming cut 3 bases from V and 12 bases from J; bases unmatched to any gene: 10. The CDR3 totals 14 residues. The CDR3 nucleotides are TGCGCCAGCAGTGATAGCCTAGCGGGAGGCCAGCCGTACTTC. This sequence encodes CASSDSLAGGQPYF.

The V and J genes are TRBV4-2 and TRBJ1-1; 7 bases map to TRBD1. After removal of 0 bases from V and 5 bases from J, the junction contained 3 bases not matched to a gene. CDR3 length: 14 amino acids. CDR1 and CDR2 from the germline V gene are LGHNA and YNFKEQ. Here the CDR3 DNA reads TGTGCCAGCAGCCAAGACAGGGGGAAGACTGAAGCTTTCTTT. Encoded protein: CASSQDRGKTEAFF.

J is TRBJ2-5 and V is TRBV4-1; D remains unclear. The CDR3 runs 13 residues. Germline loops: CDR1 MGHRA, CDR2 YSYEKL. V was clipped by 1 base and J by 2 bases, with 5 bases between them. CDR3 nucleotides: TGCGCCAGCAGCCAAGGACTTCAAGAGACCCAGTACTTC. Protein product: CASSQGLQETQYF.

The rearrangement joins TRBV29-1 to TRBJ1-1; 7 bases align to TRBD1. The CDR3 extends over 13 amino acids. Germline CDR1 and CDR2: SQVTM and ANQGSEA. J was trimmed by 6 bases and V by 6 bases; bases with no gene match: 10. CDR3 sequence: CSVSGGRWAEAFF. CDR3 bases: TGCAGCGTCTCAGGGGGTCGTTGGGCTGAAGCTTTCTTT.

The J gene is TRBJ2-1, the V gene TRBV29-1; 7 bases fit TRBD1. The J segment lost 7 bases and the V segment lost 5 bases, leaving 5 bases of the junction unmatched. This CDR3 has 12 residues. Germline V gene lookup returns CDR1 SQVTM and CDR2 ANQGSEA. The CDR3, as DNA: TGCAGCGTTCGCCCACAGGGGAATGAGCAGTTCTTC. It yields the protein CSVRPQGNEQFF.

This clone came up once. This rearrangement joins TRBV11-2 to TRBJ1-4, with 10 bases fitting TRBD1. The CDR3 runs 16 residues. V trimming: 4 bases; J trimming: 5 bases; junction bases outside the gene matches: 7. Germline V gene data show CDR1 as SGHAT and CDR2 as FQNNGV. As DNA, the CDR3 is TGTGCCAGCAGCTCAGGACAGGGGGGCCCGAATGAAAAACTGTTTTTT. The encoded protein is CASSSGQGGPNEKLFF.

The genes are TRBV10-3 and TRBJ1-2, with 8 bases lining up with TRBD1. The CDR3 totals 12 residues. Germline V gene sequence: CDR1 ENHRY, CDR2 SYGVKD. V dropped 4 bases and J dropped 8; count of bases not matched to a gene: 3. CDR3 nucleotides: TGTGCCATCAGTGGGGACAGGCGGGGCTACACCTTC. Residues: CAISGDRRGYTF.

Only a few counts were recorded for this clone. The V and J genes are TRBV6-1 and TRBJ2-3, with 11 positions matching TRBD2. V trimming: 3 bases; J trimming: 5 bases; junction bases outside the gene matches: 4. CDR1 and CDR2 (germline): MNHNS, SASEGT. The CDR3 sequence is 15 residues long. CDR3 nucleotides: TGTGCCAGCAGTGAGCTAGCGGGGGGCCAAGATACGCAGTATTTT. This gives the protein CASSELAGGQDTQYF.

The chain couples TRBV6-1 to TRBJ2-7, with 8 bases aligning to TRBD2. The germline CDR1 and CDR2 sequences are MNHNS and SASEGT. V dropped 8 bases and J dropped 0; count of bases not matched to a gene: 6. The CDR3 extends over 14 amino acids. CDR3 region: CASEGLDHSYEQYF. The CDR3 region has the DNA TGTGCCAGCGAGGGACTAGATCACTCCTACGAGCAGTACTTC.

This sequence joins TRBV29-1 and TRBJ1-2; 9 bases line up with TRBD1. This CDR3 has 13 residues. Germline loops: CDR1 SQVTM, CDR2 ANQGSEA. V was pared by 7 bases and J by 4 bases, with 7 bases of the junction left unmatched. CDR3 in amino acids: CSARTGEAYGYTF. CDR3 in DNA: TGCAGCGCTAGGACAGGGGAGGCCTATGGCTACACCTTC.

The chain combines TRBV14 with TRBJ2-5, with unresolved D. V was clipped by 1 base and J by 2 bases, with 11 bases between them. Germline loops: CDR1 SGHDN, CDR2 FVKESK. This CDR3 comprises 15 residues. CDR3 sequence: CASSQASLPQETQYF. The CDR3 nucleotides read TGTGCCAGCAGCCAAGCTTCACTTCCACAAGAGACCCAGTACTTC.

J is TRBJ2-1 and V is TRBV5-1, with 10 bases aligning to TRBD2. CDR3 length: 17 residues. With V trimmed by 1 base and J by 1 base, 5 bases remained unmatched. Germline V CDR1 and CDR2: SGHRS, YFSETQ. CDR3: CASSLRPSGGSYNEQFF. The CDR3 coding sequence is TGCGCCAGCAGCTTGAGACCTAGCGGGGGATCCTACAATGAGCAGTTCTTC.

V usage is TRBV4-2 and J usage is TRBJ1-2; D is unclear. Trimming left V 1 base short and J 4 bases short, with 7 bases between. Germline V gene data show CDR1 as LGHNA and CDR2 as YNFKEQ. This CDR3 is 13 amino acids long. CDR3 sequence: CASSQGSGYGYTF. CDR3 sequence (DNA): TGTGCCAGCAGCCAAGGGAGCGGCTATGGCTACACCTTC.

The chain has TRBV27 and TRBJ1-2; 10 positions match TRBD1. Trimming cost V 3 bases and J 2 bases; bases outside gene matches: 9. CDR3 length: 17 amino acids. CDR1 is MNHEY and CDR2 is SMNVEV in the germline V gene (reference sequence). The CDR3 nucleotides read TGTGCCAGCAGTTTTCTCACACCGGGACAGGGGAACTATGGCTACACCTTC. Protein product: CASSFLTPGQGNYGYTF.

The chain employs TRBV7-9 and TRBJ1-4; D gene uncertain. Germline V gene lookup returns CDR1 SEHNR and CDR2 FQNEAQ (reference sequence). CDR3 length: 13 amino acids. V lost 1 base to trimming and J lost 5 bases, with 5 bases between them. CDR3 sequence: CASSLGPNEKLFF. For the CDR3, the DNA is TGTGCCAGCAGCTTAGGGCCAAATGAAAAACTGTTTTTT.

The genes are TRBV29-1 and TRBJ2-1, with 8 bases identical to TRBD2. The trim removed 6 bases at V and 0 bases at J, leaving 10 bases unmatched. Germline V gene sequence: CDR1 SQVTM, CDR2 ANQGSEA. The CDR3 has 16 amino acids. CDR3 in DNA: TGCAGCGTACCTTCTACTAGCGGTAGCTCCTACAATGAGCAGTTCTTC. Its protein is CSVPSTSGSSYNEQFF.

In its sample, this clone was seen once. This chain uses TRBV29-1 with TRBJ2-2; perhaps TRBD2 as D (5 bases). Trimming removed 7 bases from V and 1 base from J, with 13 bases in between. This CDR3 comprises 14 residues. Germline loops: CDR1 SQVTM, CDR2 ANQGSEA. This chain's CDR3 is CSARVGENTGELFF. The CDR3 nucleotides are TGCAGCGCCCGAGTGGGAGAGAACACCGGGGAGCTGTTTTTT.

This rearrangement joins TRBV2 to TRBJ2-1; 15 bases are shared with TRBD2. V trimming: 8 bases; J trimming: 7 bases; junction bases outside the gene matches: 3. There are 14 residues in the CDR3. Germline CDR1 SNHLY, CDR2 FYNNEI. CDR3 bases: TGTGCCAGCGGGGGGACTAGCGGGAGGAATGAGCAGTTCTTC. Translated, it gives CASGGTSGRNEQFF.

The V and J genes are TRBV9 and TRBJ1-1, with 7 bases fitting TRBD1. CDR1 and CDR2 (germline): SGDLS, YYNGEE. J gave up 1 base and V 3 bases, and 9 bases lay outside the gene matches. This CDR3 spans 16 amino acids. The chain's CDR3 is CASSATTGTANTEAFF. Written as DNA, the CDR3 is TGTGCCAGCAGCGCTACTACCGGGACAGCGAACACTGAAGCTTTCTTT.

The rearrangement joins TRBV6-1 to TRBJ1-1; 8 bases fit TRBD1. This CDR3 is built from 15 residues. The germline gives CDR1 MNHNS, CDR2 SASEGT. V shed 4 bases and J 1 base; nucleotides not matched to a gene: 5. This chain's CDR3 is CASSARTGRNTEAFF. CDR3 DNA: TGTGCCAGCAGTGCCCGGACAGGGAGGAACACTGAAGCTTTCTTT.

V gene TRBV19 combines with J gene TRBJ2-7; no firm D call. V was clipped by 3 bases and J by 3 bases, with 9 bases between them. The length of the CDR3 is 13 residues. Germline CDR1 and CDR2: LNHDA and SQIVND (reference sequence). This CDR3 is CASSIGPGYEQYF. As DNA, the CDR3 is TGTGCCAGTAGTATCGGTCCCGGCTACGAGCAGTACTTC.

This chain connects TRBV14 to TRBJ1-1, with D perhaps matching TRBD1 (6 bases). Germline values: CDR1 SGHDN, CDR2 FVKESK. The V gene lost 0 bases and the J gene lost 1 base, with 12 bases spanning the gap. CDR3 size: 16 residues. For the CDR3, the DNA is TGTGCCAGCAGCCAAGACCCGGACAGATGGAACACTGAAGCTTTCTTT. Protein product: CASSQDPDRWNTEAFF. Full variable domain (rest looked up from reference TRBV14 and TRBJ1-1): EAGVTQFPSHSVIEKGQTVTLRCDPISGHDNLYWYRRVMGKEIKFLLHFVKESKQDESGMPNNRFLAERTGGTYSTLKVQPAELEDSGVYFCASSQDPDRWNTEAFFGQGTRLTVV.

V and J are TRBV30 and TRBJ2-3; the match to TRBD2 covers 8 bases. Per germline, CDR1 GTSNPN and CDR2 SVGIG (reference sequence). The CDR3 length is 13 residues. After removal of 8 bases from V and 6 bases from J, the junction contained 10 bases not matched to a gene. For the CDR3, the DNA is TGTGCCAGCGTTGGGACTAGTACGGATACGCAGTATTTT. As protein: CASVGTSTDTQYF.

The chain is built from TRBV19 and TRBJ1-1; the match to TRBD1 covers 10 bases. This CDR3 region has 15 residues. Germline assignment: CDR1 LNHDA and CDR2 SQIVND (reference sequence). V trimming: 4 bases; J trimming: 4 bases; junction bases outside the gene matches: 6. CDR3 region: CASSTDRGRLTEAFF. The CDR3 region has the DNA TGTGCCAGTAGTACGGACAGGGGGAGGCTCACTGAAGCTTTCTTT.

J is TRBJ2-7 and V is TRBV27, with 8 bases aligning to TRBD1. The J segment lost 2 bases and the V segment lost 5 bases, leaving 8 bases of the junction unmatched. The CDR3 consists of 15 residues. The germline V gene encodes CDR1 MNHEY and CDR2 SMNVEV (reference sequence). CDR3 nucleotide sequence: TGTGCCAGCAGTCCGGACAGGGTCTTTCCCTACGAGCAGTACTTC. The encoded protein is CASSPDRVFPYEQYF.